This T cell receptor (beta chain) was identified during a study of CD8+CD57+ T cells in acquired aplastic anemia. Selection for sequencing was limited to patients who had shown CD8+CD57+ cell expansion by flow cytometry. The germline V gene encodes CDR1 MNHEY and CDR2 SVGAGI. This CDR3 is built from 15 residues. The J segment lost 2 bases and the V segment lost 2 bases, leaving 2 bases of the junction unmatched. According to the study, genomic DNA was the template for TCR beta VDJ and CDR3 profiling. In TCRdb, the reads were re-called with MiXCR into one record per CDR3 protein. The sample includes 450,000 to 600,000 distinct CDR3 sequences, around 32% of them seen just once. Only a few counts were recorded for this clonotype.

J is TRBJ1-3 and V is TRBV6-5; TRBD1 matches at 8 bases. The specimen was sorted CD4+, CD8+, or CD8+CD57+ T cells (not recorded which) from PBMCs. This clonotype originated in a human donor with aplastic anemia. The CDR3 region is CASSYRGQAGNTIYF. The CDR3 DNA reads as TGTGCCAGCAGTTACAGGGGACAGGCTGGAAACACCATATATTTT.